This entry describes one T cell receptor beta chain. Its antigen is undetermined. This CDR3 comprises 15 residues. Germline V gene data show CDR1 as SGHNT and CDR2 as YYREEE (reference sequence). The V end lost 4 bases, the J end lost 6 bases, and 20 bases lay between the germline ends. Profiling relied on immunoSEQ multiplex PCR, and the TCRdb table lists in-frame clones only, not all of them. The repertoire consists of tens of thousands of clones, with nearly 90% occurring once and the leading ten covering 0.19%. This entry is derived from a study of OX40 agonist ivuxolimab in advanced cancers. Across the whole study: Patients were treated with intravenous ivuxolimab, dosed at 0.01 to 10 mg/kg and infused every 2 weeks. Subjects had a mean age of about 60 years, with a range of 23 to 79; roughly 83% were male. Study observations and caveats: There were, on average, more expanded clones in CD8+ T cells than in CD4+. At 0.1 to 3.0 mg/kg and by week 6, CD4+ and CD8+ T cells in the blood had expanded clonally.

The sequence was obtained from an adult with an advanced solid tumor such as melanoma, head and neck, liver or kidney cancer. The sample here was CD4+ or CD8+ T cells sorted from blood, taken in a trial of the OX40 agonist ivuxolimab. The chain employs TRBV5-4 and TRBJ2-7; perhaps TRBD2 as D (6 bases). The CDR3 nucleotides are TGTGCCAGCAGCCCCGCCCGCGGGGCCCCAGGCGAGCAGTACTTC. Residues: CASSPARGAPGEQYF.